Each of the 21 T cell receptor beta chains below was sequenced from the same sample in a study of radiotherapy plus CTLA-4 blockade in lung cancer. Sequenced by immunoSEQ multiplex PCR; TCRdb stores in-frame clones only, minus some. The data show some 92,000 clones, roughly 80% seen once. Specimen: peripheral blood, collected from a patient treated with radiotherapy plus ipilimumab. These receptors all stem from a human donor with non-small cell lung cancer who had a partial response to radiotherapy plus ipilimumab.

This rearrangement joins TRBV19 to TRBJ1-1, with unresolved D. From germline, CDR1 is LNHDA and CDR2 SQIVND (reference sequence). This CDR3 is 17 amino acids long. V was clipped by 4 bases and J by 0 bases, with 18 bases between them. CDR3 sequence: CASSTEVSGLMNTEAFF. CDR3 DNA sequence: TGTGCCAGTAGTACGGAGGTTTCGGGCCTGATGAACACTGAAGCTTTCTTT. The variable domain in full, with the rest retrieved from reference TRBV19 and TRBJ1-1, is DGGITQSPKYLFRKEGQNVTLSCEQNLNHDAMYWYRQDPGQGLRLIYYSQIVNDFQKGDIAEGYSVSREKKESFPLTVTSAQKNPTAFYLCASSTEVSGLMNTEAFFGQGTRLTVV.

The rearrangement joins TRBV29-1 to TRBJ1-2; maybe TRBD1 (5 bases). The V end lost 5 bases, the J end lost 7 bases, and 23 bases lay between the germline ends. This CDR3 contains 15 residues. CDR1 and CDR2 (germline): SQVTM, ANQGSEA. In DNA, the CDR3 is TGCAGCGTTCAGTTGACCCGGGGGGATTTCGGTGGCTACACCTTC. Protein sequence: CSVQLTRGDFGGYTF.

This chain joins TRBV29-1 and TRBJ2-4; a weak D match, TRBD1 (6 bases). This CDR3 has 15 amino acids. V lost 1 base to trimming and J lost 7 bases, with 17 bases between them. The germline CDR1 and CDR2 sequences are SQVTM and ANQGSEA. The CDR3 sequence: CSVEGRNREMNIQYF. The CDR3 DNA follows: TGCAGCGTTGAAGGTCGTAACAGGGAGATGAACATTCAGTACTTC.

The chain uses TRBV5-1 and TRBJ2-5; TRBD2 is a possible D gene (6 bases). Looked up from germline, CDR1 is SGHRS and CDR2 is YFSETQ. The CDR3 has 14 residues. V was trimmed by 0 bases and J by 3 bases, leaving 9 bases between them. The CDR3 DNA sequence: TGCGCCAGCAGCTTGGAAACTAGCAAAGAGACCCAGTACTTC. Its protein product is CASSLETSKETQYF.

The rearrangement uses TRBV28 and TRBJ1-2; TRBD1 might be the D (6 bases). Trimming left V 3 bases short and J 1 base short, with 15 bases between. The CDR3 sequence is 16 residues long. From germline, CDR1 is MDHEN and CDR2 SYDVKM. As DNA, the CDR3 is TGTGCCAGCAGTTTTGTGGACAGTGCTTTTAACTATGGCTACACCTTC. Amino acid sequence: CASSFVDSAFNYGYTF.

The J gene is TRBJ1-1, the V gene TRBV2, with 10 bases matching TRBD1. With V trimmed by 7 bases and J by 5 bases, 7 bases remained unmatched. This CDR3 spans 14 amino acids. Germline lookup yields CDR1 SNHLY and CDR2 FYNNEI. CDR3 DNA sequence: TGTGCCAGCATTCAGGACAGGGGGAAGACTGAAGCTTTCTTT. It translates to CASIQDRGKTEAFF.

The V call is TRBV5-6, the J call TRBJ2-2; the D gene is possibly TRBD2 (5 bases). Germline CDR1 and CDR2: SGHDT and YYEEEE. CDR3 size: 17 residues. Trimming cost V 3 bases and J 1 base, with 16 bases left between them. The DNA of the CDR3 is TGTGCCAGCAGCTCCTTCGGTCTAGCTGGGAACACCGGGGAGCTGTTTTTT. Protein: CASSSFGLAGNTGELFF.

The V call is TRBV19, the J call TRBJ1-5; 8 positions match TRBD1. Losses at the gene ends were 5 bases for V and 7 bases for J; bases not matched to a gene: 7. Germline assignment: CDR1 LNHDA and CDR2 SQIVND (reference sequence). This CDR3 comprises 14 residues. DNA of the CDR3: TGTGCCAGTAGTGTTCCAGGGGGCAGCCAGCCCCAGCATTTT. This gives the protein CASSVPGGSQPQHF.

CDR3 in amino acids: CASARDRGSYEQYF. The CDR3 nucleotides are TGTGCCAGCGCCCGGGACAGAGGATCCTACGAGCAGTACTTC. V usage is TRBV27 and J usage is TRBJ2-7; 7 bases agree with TRBD1. Germline-derived CDR1 and CDR2 are MNHEY and SMNVEV (reference sequence). The CDR3 extends over 14 amino acids. The V gene end was trimmed by 8 bases and the J gene end by 1 base; junction bases not matched to a gene: 8.

The V gene is TRBV7-7, the J gene TRBJ2-7; D perhaps matches TRBD1 (5 bases). This CDR3 comprises 15 residues. Germline V gives CDR1 SSHAT, CDR2 FNYEAQ (reference sequence). Trimming pared 7 bases from V and 3 bases from J, leaving 19 bases between. The CDR3 region has the DNA TGTGCCAGCACCCAAGGGGTTGGAACAGACTACGAGCAGTACTTC. Translating gives CASTQGVGTDYEQYF.

The J gene is TRBJ2-1, the V gene TRBV7-3; D is perhaps TRBD1 (5 bases). This CDR3 is built from 15 residues. CDR1 and CDR2 (germline): SGHTA, FQGTGA. V lost 1 base and J lost 5, with 12 bases in between. CDR3 bases: TGTGCCAGCAGCTTAATAGGGGCAGGGCACAATGAGCAGTTCTTC. Protein product: CASSLIGAGHNEQFF.

The V call is TRBV27, the J call TRBJ2-3; no clear D. The CDR3 extends over 15 amino acids. Trimming cost V 6 bases and J 5 bases, with 18 bases left between them. CDR1 and CDR2 (germline): MNHEY, SMNVEV (reference sequence). The CDR3 reads CASSLTRNSVDTQYF. The CDR3 DNA reads as TGTGCCAGCAGCTTGACAAGGAATTCCGTAGATACGCAGTATTTT.

The gene calls are TRBV19 and TRBJ1-2; 7 positions match TRBD1. Germline assignment: CDR1 LNHDA and CDR2 SQIVND (reference sequence). The CDR3 consists of 12 residues. V lost 6 bases and J lost 6; bases outside the gene matches: 4. The CDR3 region is CASRRQGNGYTF. The CDR3 coding sequence is TGTGCCAGTAGGCGACAGGGTAATGGCTACACCTTC. Combining the CDR3 with reference TRBV19 and TRBJ1-2 gives the whole variable domain DGGITQSPKYLFRKEGQNVTLSCEQNLNHDAMYWYRQDPGQGLRLIYYSQIVNDFQKGDIAEGYSVSREKKESFPLTVTSAQKNPTAFYLCASRRQGNGYTFGSGTRLTVV.

The V gene is TRBV7-9, the J gene TRBJ2-3; 9 bases are a match to TRBD2. The CDR3 consists of 16 residues. The germline CDR1 and CDR2 sequences are SEHNR and FQNEAQ (reference sequence). The junction had 9 bases not matched to a gene; V was cut back by 5 bases and J by 3 bases. The CDR3 nucleotides are TGTGCCAGCAGCCCCTGGGGTAGCGGGAGTACAGATACGCAGTATTTT. Translated, it gives CASSPWGSGSTDTQYF.

V is TRBV25-1 and J is TRBJ2-3; 8 bases match TRBD1. The germline gives CDR1 MGHDK, CDR2 SYGVNS. Trimming removed 6 bases from V and 2 bases from J; junction bases left unmatched: 10. CDR3 length equals 16 residues. The DNA of the CDR3 is TGTGCCAGCAGCTTGGTCGGGCAGGGGGCCACAGATACGCAGTATTTT. It translates to CASSLVGQGATDTQYF. Together with reference TRBV25-1 and TRBJ2-3, the CDR3 gives the full variable domain: EADIYQTPRYLVIGTGKKITLECSQTMGHDKMYWYQQDPGMELHLIHYSYGVNSTEKGDLSSESTVSRIRTEHFPLTLESARPSHTSQYLCASSLVGQGATDTQYFGPGTRLTVL.

This clone was seen ten or more times. The gene calls are TRBV19 and TRBJ1-5; TRBD1 aligns across 9 bases. V shed 8 bases and J 1 base; nucleotides not matched to a gene: 12. This CDR3 region has 17 residues. Germline lookup yields CDR1 LNHDA and CDR2 SQIVND (reference sequence). DNA for the CDR3: TGTGCCAGTGCCCCCAACAGGGGGCGGGGGAGCAATCAGCCCCAGCATTTT. Residues: CASAPNRGRGSNQPQHF.

The chain uses TRBV19 and TRBJ2-1, with 8 bases identical to TRBD2. Per germline, CDR1 LNHDA and CDR2 SQIVND (reference sequence). V was pared by 1 base and J by 9 bases, with 11 bases of the junction left unmatched. The CDR3 sequence is 16 residues long. The CDR3 DNA reads TGTGCCAGTAGTATAGGAGGGACTAGGCCCTTGAGTGAGCAGTTCTTC. Translation gives CASSIGGTRPLSEQFF.

The chain couples TRBV6-5 to TRBJ2-5; TRBD2 might be the D (5 bases). This CDR3 comprises 11 residues. Trimming pared 6 bases from V and 7 bases from J, leaving 9 bases between. Per germline, CDR1 MNHEY and CDR2 SVGAGI. The chain's CDR3 is CASSLRGTQYF. The CDR3 DNA reads as TGTGCCAGCAGCCTCCGGGGGACCCAGTACTTC.

The J gene is TRBJ1-2, the V gene TRBV7-3; 7 nucleotides line up with TRBD1. The V gene's germline CDR1 is SGHTA and CDR2 FQGTGA. With 5 bases clipped from V and 8 bases from J, the junction kept 5 bases outside the gene matches. The CDR3 is 12 residues long. CDR3 sequence reads: CASSTGQRGYTF. As DNA, the CDR3 is TGTGCCAGCAGCACGGGACAGAGGGGCTACACCTTC.

The chain is built from TRBV5-5 and TRBJ1-1; 7 bases fit TRBD1. Per the germline V gene, CDR1 is SGHKS and CDR2 is YYEKEE (reference sequence). This CDR3 contains 16 residues. The junction had 6 bases not matched to a gene; V was cut back by 0 bases and J by 1 base. CDR3 sequence: CASSLVQGQPNTEAFF. CDR3 nucleotides: TGTGCCAGCAGCTTGGTCCAGGGACAGCCGAACACTGAAGCTTTCTTT.

The rearrangement uses TRBV5-1 and TRBJ1-1, with 7 bases fitting TRBD1. Losses at the gene ends were 0 bases for V and 5 bases for J; bases not matched to a gene: 4. Germline lookup yields CDR1 SGHRS and CDR2 YFSETQ. This CDR3 has 14 residues. CDR3 region: CASSLDRGSTEAFF. CDR3 sequence (DNA): TGCGCCAGCAGCTTGGACAGGGGAAGTACTGAAGCTTTCTTT.